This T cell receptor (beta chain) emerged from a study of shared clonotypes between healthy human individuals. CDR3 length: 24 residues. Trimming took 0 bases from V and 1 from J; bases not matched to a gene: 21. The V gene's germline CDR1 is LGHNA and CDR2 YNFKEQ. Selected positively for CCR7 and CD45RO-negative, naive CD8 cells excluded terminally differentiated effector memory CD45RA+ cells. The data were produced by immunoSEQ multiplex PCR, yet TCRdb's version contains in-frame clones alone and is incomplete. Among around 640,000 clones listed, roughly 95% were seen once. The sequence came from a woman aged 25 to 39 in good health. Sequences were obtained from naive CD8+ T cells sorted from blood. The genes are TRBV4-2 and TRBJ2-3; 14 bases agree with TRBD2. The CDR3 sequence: CASSQDLAGGSGTSGRQRTDTQYF. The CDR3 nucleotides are TGTGCCAGCAGCCAAGATCTGGCAGGGGGATCCGGGACTAGCGGGAGACAGCGCACAGATACGCAGTATTTT.